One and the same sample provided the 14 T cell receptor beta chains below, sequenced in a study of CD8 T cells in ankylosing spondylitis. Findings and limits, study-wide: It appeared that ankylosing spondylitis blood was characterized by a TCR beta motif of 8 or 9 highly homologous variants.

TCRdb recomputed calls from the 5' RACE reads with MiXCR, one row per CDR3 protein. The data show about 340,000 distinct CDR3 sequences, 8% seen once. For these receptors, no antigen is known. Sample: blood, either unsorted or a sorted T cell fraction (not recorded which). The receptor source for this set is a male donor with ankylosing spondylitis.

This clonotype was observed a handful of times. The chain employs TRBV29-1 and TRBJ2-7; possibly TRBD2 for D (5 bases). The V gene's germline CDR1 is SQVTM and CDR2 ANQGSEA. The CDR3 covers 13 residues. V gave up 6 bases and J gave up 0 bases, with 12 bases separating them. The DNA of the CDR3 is TGCAGCGTGAAGACGGGGAGCTCCTACGAGCAGTACTTC. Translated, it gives CSVKTGSSYEQYF.

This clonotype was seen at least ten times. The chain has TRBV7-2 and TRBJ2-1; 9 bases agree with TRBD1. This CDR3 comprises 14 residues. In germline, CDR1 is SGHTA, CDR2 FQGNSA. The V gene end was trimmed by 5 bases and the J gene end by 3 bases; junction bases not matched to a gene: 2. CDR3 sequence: CASSRQGGYNEQFF. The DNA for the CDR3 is TGTGCCAGCAGCCGACAGGGGGGCTACAATGAGCAGTTCTTC.

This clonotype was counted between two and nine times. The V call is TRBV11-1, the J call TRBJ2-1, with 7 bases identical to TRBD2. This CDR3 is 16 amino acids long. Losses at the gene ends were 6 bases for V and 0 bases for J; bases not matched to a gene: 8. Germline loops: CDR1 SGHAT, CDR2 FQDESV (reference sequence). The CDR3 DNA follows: TGTGCCAGCAGGCCTACTAGCGATAGCTCCTACAATGAGCAGTTCTTC. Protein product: CASRPTSDSSYNEQFF.

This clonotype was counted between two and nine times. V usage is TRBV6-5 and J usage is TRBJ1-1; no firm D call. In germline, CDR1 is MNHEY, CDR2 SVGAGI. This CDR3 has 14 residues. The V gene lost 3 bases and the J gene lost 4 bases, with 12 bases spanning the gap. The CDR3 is CASSYTLMGTEAFF. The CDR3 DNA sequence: TGTGCCAGCAGTTATACCCTTATGGGCACTGAAGCTTTCTTT.

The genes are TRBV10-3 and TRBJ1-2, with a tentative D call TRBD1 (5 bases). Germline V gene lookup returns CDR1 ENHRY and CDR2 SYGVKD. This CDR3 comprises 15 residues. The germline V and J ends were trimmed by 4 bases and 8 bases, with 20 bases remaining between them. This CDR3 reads CAISALRDPGEGYTF. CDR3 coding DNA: TGTGCCATCAGTGCGCTACGCGACCCGGGGGAAGGCTACACCTTC.

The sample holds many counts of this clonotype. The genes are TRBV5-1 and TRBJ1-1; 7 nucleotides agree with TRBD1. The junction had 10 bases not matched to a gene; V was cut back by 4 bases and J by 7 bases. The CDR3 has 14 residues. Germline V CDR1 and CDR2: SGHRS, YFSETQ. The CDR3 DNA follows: TGCGCCAGCAGCGGAACCGACAGGGCGTATGAAGCTTTCTTT. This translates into CASSGTDRAYEAFF.

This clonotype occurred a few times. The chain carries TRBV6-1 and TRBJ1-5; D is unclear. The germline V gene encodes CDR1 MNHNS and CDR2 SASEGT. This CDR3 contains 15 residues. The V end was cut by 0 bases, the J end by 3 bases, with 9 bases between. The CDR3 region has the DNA TGTGCCAGCAGTGAAGCTCCGGGCCTCAATCAGCCCCAGCATTTT. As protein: CASSEAPGLNQPQHF.

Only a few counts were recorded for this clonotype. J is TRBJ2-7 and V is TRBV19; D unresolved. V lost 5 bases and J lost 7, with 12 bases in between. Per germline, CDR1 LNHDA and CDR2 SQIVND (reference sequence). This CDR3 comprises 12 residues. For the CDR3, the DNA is TGTGCCAGTAGTCCCCGAGCCCCAGAGCAGTACTTC. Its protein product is CASSPRAPEQYF. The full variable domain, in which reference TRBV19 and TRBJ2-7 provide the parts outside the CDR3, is DGGITQSPKYLFRKEGQNVTLSCEQNLNHDAMYWYRQDPGQGLRLIYYSQIVNDFQKGDIAEGYSVSREKKESFPLTVTSAQKNPTAFYLCASSPRAPEQYFGPGTRLTVT.

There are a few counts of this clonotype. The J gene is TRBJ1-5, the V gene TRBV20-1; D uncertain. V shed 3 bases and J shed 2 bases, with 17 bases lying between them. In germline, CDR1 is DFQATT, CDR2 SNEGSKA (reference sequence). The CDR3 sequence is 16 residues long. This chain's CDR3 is CSASGAGGIGNQPQHF. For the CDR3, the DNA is TGCAGTGCTAGTGGTGCAGGTGGAATTGGCAATCAGCCCCAGCATTTT.

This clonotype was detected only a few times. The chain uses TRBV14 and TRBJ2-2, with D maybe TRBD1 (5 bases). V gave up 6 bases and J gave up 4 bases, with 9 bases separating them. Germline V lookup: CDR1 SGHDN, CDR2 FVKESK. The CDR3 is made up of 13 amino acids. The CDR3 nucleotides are TGTGCCAGCAGGCAGGGCCCCACCGGGGAGCTGTTTTTT. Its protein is CASRQGPTGELFF.

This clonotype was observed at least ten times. CDR3 in DNA: TGTGCCAGCAGCGCAGGAGCGGGAGGGCCCTACGAGCAGTACTTC. Amino acid sequence: CASSAGAGGPYEQYF. The chain recombines TRBV9 with TRBJ2-7; 10 nucleotides align to TRBD2. J gave up 2 bases and V 3 bases, and 5 bases lay outside the gene matches. The CDR3 length is 15 residues. The germline CDR1 and CDR2 sequences are SGDLS and YYNGEE. Drawing the rest from reference TRBV9 and TRBJ2-7, the complete variable domain is DSGVTQTPKHLITATGQRVTLRCSPRSGDLSVYWYQQSLDQGLQFLIQYYNGEERAKGNILERFSAQQFPDLHSELNLSSLELGDSALYFCASSAGAGGPYEQYFGPGTRLTVT.

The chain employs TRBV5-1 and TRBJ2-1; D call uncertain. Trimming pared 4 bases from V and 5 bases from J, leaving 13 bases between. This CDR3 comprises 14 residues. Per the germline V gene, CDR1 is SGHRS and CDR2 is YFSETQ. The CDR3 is CASSRTSPHNEQFF. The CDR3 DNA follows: TGCGCCAGCAGCCGGACCTCCCCCCACAATGAGCAGTTCTTC.

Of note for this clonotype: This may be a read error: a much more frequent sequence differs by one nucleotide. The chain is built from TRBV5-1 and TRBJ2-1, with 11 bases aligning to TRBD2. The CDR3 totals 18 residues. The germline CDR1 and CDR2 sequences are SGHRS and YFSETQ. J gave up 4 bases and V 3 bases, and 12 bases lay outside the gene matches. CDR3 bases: TGCGCCAGCAGCTGGGCCCGTCCCGGGACTAGCGGATACAATGAGCAGTTCTTC. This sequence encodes CASSWARPGTSGYNEQFF.

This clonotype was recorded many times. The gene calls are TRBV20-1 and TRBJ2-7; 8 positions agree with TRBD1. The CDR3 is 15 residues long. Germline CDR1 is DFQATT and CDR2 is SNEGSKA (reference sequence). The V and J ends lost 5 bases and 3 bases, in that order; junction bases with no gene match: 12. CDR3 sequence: CSAENPTGAVYEQYF. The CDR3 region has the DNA TGCAGTGCTGAAAACCCGACAGGGGCAGTCTACGAGCAGTACTTC.